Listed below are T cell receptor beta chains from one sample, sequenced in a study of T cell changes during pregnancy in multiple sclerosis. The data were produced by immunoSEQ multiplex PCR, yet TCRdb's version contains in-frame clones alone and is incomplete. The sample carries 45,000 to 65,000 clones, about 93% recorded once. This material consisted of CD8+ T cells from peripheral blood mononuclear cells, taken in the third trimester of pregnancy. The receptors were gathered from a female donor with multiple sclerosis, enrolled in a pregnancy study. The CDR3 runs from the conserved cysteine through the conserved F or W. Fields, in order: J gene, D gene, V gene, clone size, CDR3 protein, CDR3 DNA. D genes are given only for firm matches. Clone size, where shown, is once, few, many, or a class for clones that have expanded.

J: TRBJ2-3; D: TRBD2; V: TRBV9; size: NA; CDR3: CASSPTGLAGKATDTQYF; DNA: TGTGCCAGCAGCCCAACGGGACTAGCGGGAAAGGCGACAGATACGCAGTATTTT
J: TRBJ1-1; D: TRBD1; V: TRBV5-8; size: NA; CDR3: CASSWGTGPTEAFF; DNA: TGTGCCAGCAGCTGGGGGACAGGACCCACTGAAGCTTTCTTT
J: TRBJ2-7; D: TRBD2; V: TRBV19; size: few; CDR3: CASSPVGGPNEQYF; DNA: TGTGCCAGTAGTCCTGTGGGAGGGCCCAACGAGCAGTACTTC
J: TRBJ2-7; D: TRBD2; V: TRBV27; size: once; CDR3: CASSPGLGNEQYF; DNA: TGTGCCAGCAGTCCGGGACTAGGAAACGAGCAGTACTTC
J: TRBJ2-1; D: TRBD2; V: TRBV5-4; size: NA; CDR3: CASSLGGGAGPSSYNEQFF; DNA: TGTGCCAGCAGCTTGGGGGGGGGAGCGGGCCCGAGCTCCTACAATGAGCAGTTCTTC
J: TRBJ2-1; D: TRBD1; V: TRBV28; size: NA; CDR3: CASSTQGESINEQFF; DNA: TGTGCCAGCAGTACCCAGGGGGAGTCGATCAATGAGCAGTTCTTC
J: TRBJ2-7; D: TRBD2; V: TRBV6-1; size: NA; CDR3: CAGKGLDAGQYF; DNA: TGTGCCGGCAAAGGACTAGATGCCGGGCAGTACTTC
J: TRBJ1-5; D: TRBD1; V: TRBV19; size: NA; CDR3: CASTPGQGAQPQHF; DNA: TGTGCCAGTACCCCAGGACAGGGGGCACAGCCCCAGCATTTT
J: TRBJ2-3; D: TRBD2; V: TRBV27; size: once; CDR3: CAANSGSSDTQYF; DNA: TGTGCCGCAAATAGCGGGAGTTCAGATACGCAGTATTTT
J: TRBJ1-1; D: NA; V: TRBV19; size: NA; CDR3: CASHLTGGTEAFF; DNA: TGTGCCAGCCACCTGACCGGGGGCACTGAAGCTTTCTTT
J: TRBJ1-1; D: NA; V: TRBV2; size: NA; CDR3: CASTPPGRPKFFF; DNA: TGTGCCAGCACCCCCCCAGGCAGACCGAAGTTTTTCTTT
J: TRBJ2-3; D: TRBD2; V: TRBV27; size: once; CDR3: CASSPPTSGITDTQYF; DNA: TGTGCCAGCAGTCCACCGACTAGCGGGATCACAGATACGCAGTATTTT
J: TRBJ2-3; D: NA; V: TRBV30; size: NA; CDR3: CAWGGNTQYF; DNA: TGTGCCTGGGGTGGTAATACGCAGTATTTT
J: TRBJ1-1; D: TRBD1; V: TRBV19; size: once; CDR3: CASNQDRGTEAFF; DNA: TGTGCCAGTAACCAGGACAGGGGGACTGAAGCTTTCTTT
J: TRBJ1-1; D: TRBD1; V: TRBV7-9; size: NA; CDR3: CASSLGGQGALTEAFF; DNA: TGTGCCAGCAGCTTAGGCGGACAGGGGGCTTTGACTGAAGCTTTCTTT
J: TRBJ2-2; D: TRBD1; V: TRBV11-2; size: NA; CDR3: CASSLEPRTGPNTGELFF; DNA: TGTGCCAGCAGCTTAGAACCTAGGACAGGGCCGAACACCGGGGAGCTGTTTTTT
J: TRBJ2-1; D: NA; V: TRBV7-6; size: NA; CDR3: CASSFLATHEQFF; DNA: TGTGCCAGCAGCTTTCTAGCGACCCATGAGCAGTTCTTC
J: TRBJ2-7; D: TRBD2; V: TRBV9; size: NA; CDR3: CASSAGGVTYEQYF; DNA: TGTGCCAGCAGCGCCGGGGGGGTAACCTACGAGCAGTACTTC
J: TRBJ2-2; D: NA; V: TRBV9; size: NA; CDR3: CASIGGTGELFF; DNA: TGTGCCAGCATCGGAGGCACCGGGGAGCTGTTTTTT
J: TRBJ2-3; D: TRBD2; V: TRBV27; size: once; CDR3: CASSARTSGDTQYF; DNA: TGTGCCAGCAGTGCTAGGACTAGCGGAGATACGCAGTATTTT
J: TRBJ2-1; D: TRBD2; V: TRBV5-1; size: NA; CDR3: CASSLEGHASGRPYNEQFF; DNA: TGCGCCAGCAGCTTGGAGGGACACGCTAGCGGGAGGCCCTACAATGAGCAGTTCTTC
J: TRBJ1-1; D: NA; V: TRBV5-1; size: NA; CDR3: CASSLETSEAFF; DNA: TGCGCCAGCAGCTTGGAGACATCTGAAGCTTTCTTT